The next 2 T cell receptor beta chains were all read from a single sample in a study of OX40 agonist ivuxolimab in advanced cancers. Some clones are missing from TCRdb's copy, which holds only in-frame ones; the method was immunoSEQ multiplex PCR. This table holds 70,000 or so clones, around 84% found once. The sequencing here drew on CD4+ or CD8+ T cells sorted from blood, taken in a trial of the OX40 agonist ivuxolimab. These receptors were taken from an adult with an advanced solid tumor such as melanoma, head and neck, liver or kidney cancer.

The CDR3 reads CASSQAEGQGIYGYTF. The DNA for the CDR3 is TGCGCCAGCAGCCAAGCCGAAGGACAGGGGATCTATGGCTACACCTTC. The V and J genes are TRBV4-1 and TRBJ1-2, with 9 bases lining up with TRBD1. V trimming: 1 base; J trimming: 4 bases; junction bases outside the gene matches: 7. The CDR3 contains 16 residues. Germline V gene sequence: CDR1 MGHRA, CDR2 YSYEKL.

The count of this clone is one. The genes are TRBV5-6 and TRBJ2-1; perhaps TRBD2 as D (5 bases). Trimming pared 3 bases from V and 2 bases from J, leaving 12 bases between. In germline, CDR1 is SGHDT, CDR2 YYEEEE. The CDR3 runs 15 residues. CDR3 loop: CASSSGEYTYNEQFF. The CDR3 bases are TGTGCCAGCAGCTCCGGGGAATACACCTACAATGAGCAGTTCTTC. Combining the CDR3 with reference TRBV5-6 and TRBJ2-1 gives the whole variable domain DAGVTQSPTHLIKTRGQQVTLRCSPKSGHDTVSWYQQALGQGPQFIFQYYEEEERQRGNFPDRFSGHQFPNYSSELNVNALLLGDSALYLCASSSGEYTYNEQFFGPGTRLTVL.